The next 27 T cell receptor beta chains were all read from a single sample in a study of blood T cell repertoires in COVID-19. Sequencing used immunoSEQ multiplex PCR; TCRdb keeps in-frame clones, though not all of them. This sample has around 31,000 clones; 88% occur once, and the top ten carry roughly 7.9%. The sample was peripheral blood. These receptors all stem from a man aged 55 to 70 with COVID-19, enrolled during active disease.

This clone was recorded only once. V gene TRBV19 combines with J gene TRBJ2-2, with 10 bases fitting TRBD2. This CDR3 region has 16 residues. V shed 11 bases, J shed 7 bases, and the junction held 16 bases outside the gene matches. CDR1 and CDR2 from the germline V gene are LNHDA and SQIVND (reference sequence). Here the CDR3 reads CASRRASGSRGGELFF. The CDR3 DNA sequence: TGTGCCTCAAGGCGGGCTAGCGGGAGTCGTGGCGGGGAGCTGTTTTTT.

The chain recombines TRBV6-5 with TRBJ1-1; possible D gene TRBD1, 6 bases. The V gene's germline CDR1 is MNHEY and CDR2 SVGAGI. The V and J ends lost 0 bases and 5 bases respectively, with 10 bases between them. This CDR3 is 14 amino acids long. CDR3 region: CASSYSQGLTEAFF. CDR3 DNA: TGTGCCAGCAGTTACTCCCAGGGGTTGACTGAAGCTTTCTTT.

J is TRBJ2-7 and V is TRBV7-2; weak D call: TRBD2 (6 bases). The V end lost 3 bases, the J end lost 4 bases, and 13 bases lay between the germline ends. CDR3 length equals 14 residues. Germline V gene lookup returns CDR1 SGHTA and CDR2 FQGNSA. The CDR3 loop is CASSFGGGLYEQYF. CDR3 nucleotides: TGTGCCAGCAGCTTCGGGGGAGGTTTGTACGAGCAGTACTTC. The entire variable domain, with the rest obtained from reference TRBV7-2 and TRBJ2-7, is as follows: GAGVSQSPSNKVTEKGKDVELRCDPISGHTALYWYRQSLGQGLEFLIYFQGNSAPDKSGLPSDRFSAERTGGSVSTLTIQRTQQEDSAVYLCASSFGGGLYEQYFGPGTRLTVT.

The V and J genes are TRBV5-6 and TRBJ2-5; no clear D gene. From germline, CDR1 is SGHDT and CDR2 YYEEEE. This CDR3 comprises 13 residues. Trimming left V 3 bases short and J 0 bases short, with 6 bases between. CDR3 nucleotide sequence: TGTGCCAGCAGCTCCCTTGACCAAGAGACCCAGTACTTC. Translated, it gives CASSSLDQETQYF. The full variable domain, with the rest looked up from reference TRBV5-6 and TRBJ2-5, is DAGVTQSPTHLIKTRGQQVTLRCSPKSGHDTVSWYQQALGQGPQFIFQYYEEEERQRGNFPDRFSGHQFPNYSSELNVNALLLGDSALYLCASSSLDQETQYFGPGTRLLVL.

The chain recombines TRBV7-2 with TRBJ2-3; maybe TRBD2 (6 bases). From germline, CDR1 is SGHTA and CDR2 FQGNSA. V lost 3 bases and J 4 bases, leaving 14 bases between the germline ends. There are 15 residues in the CDR3. CDR3 loop: CASSFQSGSADTQYF. DNA for the CDR3: TGTGCCAGCAGCTTTCAATCCGGGAGTGCAGATACGCAGTATTTT.

The chain couples TRBV29-1 to TRBJ2-1, with TRBD1 as a possible D gene (5 bases). CDR1 SQVTM and CDR2 ANQGSEA come from the germline V gene. This CDR3 is 15 amino acids long. V lost 3 bases, J lost 8 bases, and 20 bases lay in between. The chain's CDR3 is CSVDAGRLLYDEQFF. The DNA of the CDR3 is TGCAGCGTTGATGCAGGGCGGTTGCTATACGATGAGCAGTTCTTC.

The chain couples TRBV12-3 or TRBV12-4 to TRBJ2-7; TRBD1 matches 7 bases. V shed 5 bases, J shed 2 bases, and the junction held 0 bases outside the gene matches. The CDR3 is made up of 12 amino acids. CDR3 sequence: CASSTGAYEQYF. The DNA of the CDR3 is TGTGCCAGCAGTACAGGGGCCTACGAGCAGTACTTC.

The chain recombines TRBV30 with TRBJ1-1; tentative D call: TRBD1 (5 bases). The ends were cut back, 0 bases at V and 4 bases at J, with 9 bases in the middle. The CDR3 has 13 amino acids. CDR1 GTSNPN and CDR2 SVGIG come from the germline V gene (reference sequence). CDR3 in DNA: TGTGCCTGGAGTGTAGGGGTCAGCACTGAAGCTTTCTTT. It codes for CAWSVGVSTEAFF.

The CDR3 sequence is CASSRDNNYGYTF. The CDR3 nucleotides are TGTGCCAGCAGTCGGGACAACAACTATGGCTACACCTTC. The chain recombines TRBV14 with TRBJ1-2, with a possible D match to TRBD1 (6 bases). Trimming stripped 6 bases from V and 2 bases from J, with 10 bases between. Germline V lookup: CDR1 SGHDN, CDR2 FVKESK. The CDR3 length is 13 residues.

The chain uses TRBV18 and TRBJ1-6, with 7 bases lining up with TRBD1. The CDR3 covers 16 residues. Unmatched junction bases numbered 11, after V lost 3 bases and J lost 9 bases. Germline loops: CDR1 KGHSH, CDR2 LQKENI. The CDR3 is CASSPPEQGLGSPLHF. CDR3 bases: TGTGCCAGCTCACCTCCAGAACAGGGGTTGGGTTCACCCCTCCACTTT.

The genes are TRBV28 and TRBJ2-3; D gene unclear. The CDR3 spans 11 residues. The germline CDR1 and CDR2 sequences are MDHEN and SYDVKM. V was shortened by 4 bases and J by 9 bases, with 8 bases between the two germline ends. CDR3 bases: TGTGCCAGCAGTTCTACCACGACGCAGTATTTT. Amino acid sequence: CASSSTTTQYF.

This clone has only one observation. This chain uses TRBV19 with TRBJ1-2, with TRBD1 as a possible D gene (5 bases). V lost 0 bases to trimming and J lost 5 bases, with 7 bases between them. The CDR3 covers 13 residues. Germline V gene sequence: CDR1 LNHDA, CDR2 SQIVND (reference sequence). The CDR3 sequence is CASSIETGYGYTF. For the CDR3, the DNA is TGTGCCAGTAGTATAGAAACAGGATATGGCTACACCTTC. Based on the CDR3 plus reference TRBV19 and TRBJ1-2, the full variable domain is DGGITQSPKYLFRKEGQNVTLSCEQNLNHDAMYWYRQDPGQGLRLIYYSQIVNDFQKGDIAEGYSVSREKKESFPLTVTSAQKNPTAFYLCASSIETGYGYTFGSGTRLTVV.

This sequence joins TRBV18 and TRBJ2-5, with D perhaps matching TRBD2 (6 bases). CDR1 is KGHSH and CDR2 is LQKENI in the germline V gene. The V end was cut by 0 bases, the J end by 7 bases, with 6 bases between. This CDR3 has 12 amino acids. The chain's CDR3 is CASSPPRGTQYF. DNA of the CDR3: TGTGCCAGCTCACCACCGCGGGGGACCCAGTACTTC.

The V gene is TRBV7-2, the J gene TRBJ2-1; D perhaps matches TRBD2 (7 bases). The CDR3 is 15 residues long. CDR1 SGHTA and CDR2 FQGNSA come from the germline V gene. V gave up 4 bases and J gave up 6 bases, with 16 bases separating them. The CDR3 sequence: CASSSSGVAGNEQFF. The CDR3, as DNA: TGTGCCAGCAGCTCCTCAGGGGTAGCGGGCAATGAGCAGTTCTTC.

The V and J genes are TRBV9 and TRBJ2-3; the match to TRBD2 covers 8 bases. The CDR3 contains 18 residues. After removal of 4 bases from V and 5 bases from J, the junction contained 18 bases not matched to a gene. Germline CDR1 SGDLS, CDR2 YYNGEE. CDR3 nucleotides: TGTGCCAGCAGCCCCTGGGGAGGTAGCGGGGCCTCGGGAGATACGCAGTATTTT. It yields the protein CASSPWGGSGASGDTQYF. Looking up the rest from reference TRBV9 and TRBJ2-3 gives the full variable domain: DSGVTQTPKHLITATGQRVTLRCSPRSGDLSVYWYQQSLDQGLQFLIQYYNGEERAKGNILERFSAQQFPDLHSELNLSSLELGDSALYFCASSPWGGSGASGDTQYFGPGTRLTVL.

The chain employs TRBV6-5 and TRBJ2-7; TRBD1 might be the D (6 bases). CDR1 and CDR2 from the germline V gene are MNHEY and SVGAGI. Between the trimmed V and J ends, which lost 5 bases and 5 bases, there was a span of 13 bases. The CDR3 length is 13 residues. As DNA, the CDR3 is TGTGCCAGCAGTCCATACGAGGGGGACGAGCAGTACTTC. Protein sequence: CASSPYEGDEQYF.

The V call is TRBV25-1, the J call TRBJ2-5; 10 nucleotides align to TRBD2. V shed 2 bases, J shed 5 bases, and the junction held 8 bases outside the gene matches. This CDR3 comprises 16 residues. Germline CDR1 and CDR2: MGHDK and SYGVNS. The CDR3 bases are TGTGCCAGCAGTGAAGGAGTAACTAGCGGGGAGGAGACCCAGTACTTC. Its protein product is CASSEGVTSGEETQYF.

This chain uses TRBV9 with TRBJ1-3; no firm D call. CDR3 length: 15 amino acids. CDR1 and CDR2 (germline): SGDLS, YYNGEE. Trimming took off 0 bases at V and 1 base at J, with 8 bases between the two ends. The CDR3 DNA reads TGTGCCAGCAGCGTAGATATCAGTTCTGGAAACACCATATATTTT. This sequence encodes CASSVDISSGNTIYF.

This rearrangement joins TRBV4-2 to TRBJ1-4; 7 nucleotides align to TRBD1. From germline, CDR1 is LGHNA and CDR2 YNFKEQ. This CDR3 has 15 amino acids. With 4 bases clipped from V and 0 bases from J, the junction kept 2 bases outside the gene matches. CDR3 loop: CASSRGTATNEKLFF. For the CDR3, the DNA is TGTGCCAGCAGCCGAGGGACAGCAACTAATGAAAAACTGTTTTTT.

The chain combines TRBV19 with TRBJ2-1, with 8 bases aligning to TRBD2. Trimming cost V 3 bases and J 10 bases; bases outside gene matches: 11. The CDR3 extends over 15 amino acids. The V gene's germline CDR1 is LNHDA and CDR2 SQIVND (reference sequence). The CDR3 DNA reads TGTGCCAGTAGTATCAGCGGGAGCCAACTCAGAGAGCAGTTCTTC. Residues: CASSISGSQLREQFF.

The chain combines TRBV10-3 with TRBJ2-1; D possibly corresponds to TRBD2 (6 bases). Trimming removed 11 bases at V and 2 bases at J, with 16 bases between. The CDR3 spans 14 residues. The germline V gene encodes CDR1 ENHRY and CDR2 SYGVKD. For the CDR3, the DNA is TGTGCCTCAAAGGAGGGTCTTACCTACAATGAGCAGTTCTTC. This gives the protein CASKEGLTYNEQFF.

The V and J genes are TRBV28 and TRBJ2-1, with 9 bases matching TRBD2. V was clipped by 4 bases and J by 10 bases; unmatched bases: 2. The CDR3 is 12 residues long. The germline gives CDR1 MDHEN, CDR2 SYDVKM. The CDR3 nucleotides read TGTGCCAGCAGTTCCGGACTAGCGGAGCAGTTCTTC. Protein: CASSSGLAEQFF.

This sequence joins TRBV6-4 and TRBJ2-7; 9 bases agree with TRBD2. The CDR3 loop spans 15 amino acids. Germline CDR1 and CDR2: MRHNA and SNTAGT. V was pared by 4 bases and J by 7 bases, with 11 bases of the junction left unmatched. The CDR3 nucleotides are TGTGCCAGCAGTGCACTAGCGGGCTCTCCTACGGAGCAGTACTTC. Protein product: CASSALAGSPTEQYF.

This clone was picked up one time. The chain uses TRBV2 and TRBJ2-1; 11 bases are a match to TRBD2. Germline V gene lookup returns CDR1 SNHLY and CDR2 FYNNEI. Trimming cost V 0 bases and J 4 bases; bases outside gene matches: 2. The CDR3 totals 16 residues. The CDR3 nucleotides are TGTGCCAGCAGTGAAGCGCCTAGCGGGGGGTACAATGAGCAGTTCTTC. It specifies CASSEAPSGGYNEQFF. Based on the CDR3 plus reference TRBV2 and TRBJ2-1, the full variable domain is EPEVTQTPSHQVTQMGQEVILRCVPISNHLYFYWYRQILGQKVEFLVSFYNNEISEKSEIFDDQFSVERPDGSNFTLKIRSTKLEDSAMYFCASSEAPSGGYNEQFFGPGTRLTVL.

The chain employs TRBV14 and TRBJ1-1; 7 bases are shared with TRBD1. The V gene's germline CDR1 is SGHDN and CDR2 FVKESK. V trimming: 4 bases; J trimming: 5 bases; junction bases outside the gene matches: 10. This CDR3 is 15 amino acids long. CDR3 bases: TGTGCCAGCAGCCCATGGGACAGAATGATGACTGAAGCTTTCTTT. Translated: CASSPWDRMMTEAFF.

This sequence joins TRBV5-1 and TRBJ2-5, with D perhaps TRBD1 (6 bases). V lost 4 bases, J lost 2 bases, and 9 bases lay in between. CDR1 and CDR2 (germline): SGHRS, YFSETQ. The CDR3 spans 13 residues. Written as DNA, the CDR3 is TGCGCCAGCAGCCTGGACAGACAAGAGACCCAGTACTTC. Translating it yields CASSLDRQETQYF.

The chain couples TRBV4-2 to TRBJ2-7; 12 nucleotides line up with TRBD1. CDR3 size: 17 residues. With 1 base clipped from V and 5 bases from J, the junction kept 9 bases outside the gene matches. Germline V gene data show CDR1 as LGHNA and CDR2 as YNFKEQ. CDR3 nucleotides: TGTGCCAGCAGCCAAGTCTCCGGGACAGGGGGCGAGGACGAGCAGTACTTC. Residues: CASSQVSGTGGEDEQYF.